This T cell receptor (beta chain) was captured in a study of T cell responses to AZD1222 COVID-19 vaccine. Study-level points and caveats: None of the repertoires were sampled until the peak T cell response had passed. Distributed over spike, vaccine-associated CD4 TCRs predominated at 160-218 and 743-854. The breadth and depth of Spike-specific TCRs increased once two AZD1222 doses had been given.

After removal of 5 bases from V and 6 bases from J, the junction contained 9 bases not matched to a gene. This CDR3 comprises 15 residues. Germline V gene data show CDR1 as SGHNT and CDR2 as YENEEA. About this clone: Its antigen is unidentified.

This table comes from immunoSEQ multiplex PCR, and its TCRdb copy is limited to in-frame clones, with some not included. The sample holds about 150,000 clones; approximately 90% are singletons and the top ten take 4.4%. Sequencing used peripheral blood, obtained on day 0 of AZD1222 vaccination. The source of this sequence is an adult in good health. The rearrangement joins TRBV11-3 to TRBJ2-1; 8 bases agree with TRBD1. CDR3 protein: CASSPPGGPSNEQFF. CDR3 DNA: TGTGCCAGCAGCCCACCAGGGGGCCCCTCCAATGAGCAGTTCTTC.